A selection of T cell receptor beta chains follows, all from one sample in a study of Ad26.COV2.S vaccination and SARS-CoV-2 variants. The repertoire was sequenced with immunoSEQ multiplex PCR; TCRdb's copy has only in-frame clones and lacks some. The sample lists roughly 380,000 clones; roughly 84% were seen once. This sample comprised peripheral blood, obtained in a trial of Ad26.COV2.S vaccine versus placebo. The receptors come from a person between 18 and 65 years old who received the Ad26.COV2.S COVID-19 vaccine or a placebo. Both conserved end residues are part of each CDR3. A D gene is named only where the DNA matches it firmly. Clone size is not always given. Where it is, it says once, few, many or a class for expanded clones.

TRBJ1-5 | . | . | TRBV30 | TGTGCCTGGACCCGACAGGCAAATGGCAATCAGCCCCAGCATTTT | CAWTRQANGNQPQHF
TRBJ2-3 | . | TRBD2 | TRBV7-2 | TGTGCCAGCAGCTTAGCGGCGGGGGACGTGGATACGCAGTATTTT | CASSLAAGDVDTQYF
TRBJ1-1 | . | . | TRBV7-9 | TGTGCCAGCAGCCCTCGGACAGTCACTGAAGCTTTCTTT | CASSPRTVTEAFF
TRBJ2-7 | . | . | TRBV30 | TGTGCCTGGAGTGGAGGAGGGTACGAGCAGTACTTC | CAWSGGGYEQYF
TRBJ2-7 | . | . | TRBV15 | TGTGCCACCAGCAGAGAACAGGCCCACGAGCAGTACTTC | CATSREQAHEQYF
TRBJ2-2 | . | . | TRBV3-1/TRBV3-2 | TGTGCCAGCAGCCAACATCCGGGACAGAACACCGGGGAGCTGTTTTTT | CASSQHPGQNTGELFF
TRBJ1-1 | . | TRBD1 | TRBV5-4 | TGTGCCAGCAGCCCCGGACAGGAGAACCCTGAAGCTTTCTTT | CASSPGQENPEAFF
TRBJ1-1 | . | . | TRBV7-2 | TGTGCCAGCAGCTTAACTGGGGTAACTGAAGCTTTCTTT | CASSLTGVTEAFF
TRBJ2-1 | . | . | TRBV4-3 | TGCGCCAGCAGGCCGGAGGGGGGGAGTTACAATGAGCAGTTCTTC | CASRPEGGSYNEQFF
TRBJ2-5 | once | . | TRBV18 | TGTGCCAGCTCACCACCCGGAATTCCGGAGACCCAGTACTTC | CASSPPGIPETQYF
TRBJ2-7 | . | . | TRBV13 | TGTGCCAGCAGCCTGCGGGGATACGAGCAGTACTTC | CASSLRGYEQYF
TRBJ2-7 | . | . | TRBV6-5 | TGTGCCAGCAGTTATTCCGTACCCCTCTACGAGCAGTACTTC | CASSYSVPLYEQYF
TRBJ1-4 | . | . | TRBV7-8 | TGTGCCAGCAGCTTAGGGTCATGGGGTGGAACTAATGAAAAACTGTTTTTT | CASSLGSWGGTNEKLFF
TRBJ2-5 | . | . | TRBV4-1 | TGCGCCAGCAGCCAAGATCAGATGGAGACCCAGTACTTC | CASSQDQMETQYF
TRBJ1-4 | . | . | TRBV2 | TGTGCCAGCAGTGCCCGGGGACGGATGTTTTTT | CASSARGRMFF
TRBJ2-5 | . | . | TRBV11-3 | TGTGCCAGCAGCTTGACGGGGGCCCAAGAGACCCAGTACTTC | CASSLTGAQETQYF
TRBJ1-2 | . | . | TRBV14 | TGTGCCAGCAGCCAAGGCGGGGCCCGCTATGGCTACACCTTC | CASSQGGARYGYTF
TRBJ2-2 | . | TRBD1 | TRBV7-8 | TGTGCCAGCAGCTTAGCGGGACAGGGCATCGCCGGGGAGCTGTTTTTT | CASSLAGQGIAGELFF
TRBJ1-5 | . | . | TRBV6-5 | TGTGCCAGCAGCGATCCCCGAGGGGGGAAAGAGCCCCAGCATTTT | CASSDPRGGKEPQHF
TRBJ1-1 | . | . | TRBV7-2 | TGTGCCAGCGCGCAGGCCCTTGGCACTGAAGCTTTCTTT | CASAQALGTEAFF
TRBJ2-5 | . | . | TRBV6-1 | TGTGCCAGCAGTGAAATCTGGGAGACCCAGTACTTC | CASSEIWETQYF
TRBJ2-7 | few | TRBD1 | TRBV27 | TGTGCCAGCAGGCGAGGACAGGGAACCTACGAGCAGTACTTC | CASRRGQGTYEQYF
TRBJ2-1 | . | . | TRBV14 | TGTGCCAGCAGCCAAGTCTTCAGCTCAAACTCCTACAATGAGCAGTTCTTC | CASSQVFSSNSYNEQFF
TRBJ1-1 | . | . | TRBV5-6 | TGTGCCAGCAGCTTGGGCTTCGGCAGAAACACTGAAGCTTTCTTT | CASSLGFGRNTEAFF
TRBJ2-7 | . | . | TRBV7-9 | TGTGCCAGCAGCCCACAGGGTACCGACGAGCAGTACTTC | CASSPQGTDEQYF
TRBJ2-2 | . | . | TRBV5-5 | TGTGCCAGCACGCAAACAGGAAACACCGGGGAGCTGTTTTTT | CASTQTGNTGELFF
TRBJ1-5 | . | . | TRBV9 | TGTGCCAGCAGCCTTGGGGGGGGTCGTCAGCCCCAGCATTTT | CASSLGGGRQPQHF
TRBJ1-1 | . | . | TRBV12-3/TRBV12-4 | TGTGCCAGCAGTTCCGGGGGGAACACTGAAGCTTTCTTT | CASSSGGNTEAFF
TRBJ2-5 | few | TRBD2 | TRBV5-1 | TGCGCCAGCCGACTTGGCGGGGGGGCTACTCGGGAGACCCAGTACTTC | CASRLGGGATRETQYF
TRBJ2-3 | . | . | TRBV18 | TGTGCCAGCTCACCACGTAATCCAACGGGCACAGATACGCAGTATTTT | CASSPRNPTGTDTQYF
TRBJ1-6 | . | . | TRBV30 | TGTGCCTGGAGTCCTCCCCGGGGGCGCGGAGGGCCCTTTTATAATTCACCCCTCCACTTT | CAWSPPRGRGGPFYNSPLHF
TRBJ1-6 | . | . | TRBV19 | TGTGCCAGTAGTAATTTCGGGGGTAATTCACCCCTCCACTTT | CASSNFGGNSPLHF
TRBJ2-1 | . | TRBD1 | TRBV5-1 | TGCGCCAGCAGCATAAACGGACAGGGACCCTACAATGAGCAGTTCTTC | CASSINGQGPYNEQFF
TRBJ1-4 | once | . | TRBV6-2/TRBV6-3 | TGTGCCAGCAGTCACGACAGAGCACCTGAAAAACTGTTTTTT | CASSHDRAPEKLFF